The 19 T cell receptor beta chains listed next were all sequenced from one sample in a study of T cell changes during pregnancy in multiple sclerosis. Clones were sequenced by immunoSEQ multiplex PCR, and TCRdb holds only the in-frame ones, with some missing. The sample shows about 94,000 clones, approximately 94% of them seen only once. The input for sequencing was peripheral blood, taken after pregnancy. The receptors here all came from a female donor with multiple sclerosis, enrolled in a pregnancy study.

Here the CDR3 reads CASSSLAGGPFNEQFF. The CDR3 nucleotides read TGTGCCAGTAGTAGCTTAGCGGGAGGGCCTTTCAATGAGCAGTTCTTC. The chain recombines TRBV19 with TRBJ2-1, with 11 bases matching TRBD2. The CDR3 runs to 16 residues. With V trimmed by 4 bases and J by 6 bases, 8 bases remained unmatched. The germline V gene has CDR1 LNHDA and CDR2 SQIVND (reference sequence).

The chain couples TRBV30 to TRBJ2-5; 12 bases are shared with TRBD2. With 0 bases clipped from V and 2 bases from J, the junction kept 7 bases outside the gene matches. The CDR3 runs 17 residues. Germline assignment: CDR1 GTSNPN and CDR2 SVGIG (reference sequence). CDR3 sequence reads: CAWSVRGTSGSQETQYF. As DNA, the CDR3 is TGTGCCTGGAGTGTACGGGGGACTAGCGGGTCTCAAGAGACCCAGTACTTC.

As to this clone: In the same sample, other DNA sequences code for this CDR3. V gene TRBV28 combines with J gene TRBJ1-3; D not resolved. Trimming removed 5 bases from V and 1 base from J, with 9 bases in between. This CDR3 comprises 14 residues. Germline assignment: CDR1 MDHEN and CDR2 SYDVKM. The CDR3 sequence: CASSLGGSGNTIYF. CDR3 bases: TGTGCCAGCAGTCTCGGAGGGTCTGGAAACACCATATATTTT.

This chain links TRBV27 with TRBJ2-1; D might be TRBD2 (6 bases). The germline CDR1 and CDR2 sequences are MNHEY and SMNVEV (reference sequence). CDR3 length equals 15 residues. The V end lost 3 bases, the J end lost 4 bases, and 13 bases lay between the germline ends. The CDR3 sequence is CASSFAGTQYNEQFF. As DNA, the CDR3 is TGTGCCAGCAGTTTCGCCGGGACTCAATACAATGAGCAGTTCTTC.

The chain links TRBV18 to TRBJ2-1; D is perhaps TRBD2 (6 bases). The germline V gene encodes CDR1 KGHSH and CDR2 LQKENI. The CDR3 sequence is 13 residues long. The germline V and J ends were trimmed by 2 bases and 15 bases, with 17 bases remaining between them. This chain's CDR3 is CASSPSMEGRRFF. Written as DNA, the CDR3 is TGTGCCAGCTCACCATCGATGGAGGGAAGACGGTTCTTC.

This chain joins TRBV19 and TRBJ2-1, with TRBD1 as a possible D gene (6 bases). CDR1 and CDR2 from the germline V gene are LNHDA and SQIVND (reference sequence). The V and J ends lost 7 bases and 9 bases respectively, with 19 bases between them. The CDR3 contains 14 residues. The CDR3, as DNA: TGTGCCAGTAACCCCCAGGGGCTCAGGTCTGAGCAGTTCTTC. This sequence encodes CASNPQGLRSEQFF. The full variable domain, completed using reference TRBV19 and TRBJ2-1, is DGGITQSPKYLFRKEGQNVTLSCEQNLNHDAMYWYRQDPGQGLRLIYYSQIVNDFQKGDIAEGYSVSREKKESFPLTVTSAQKNPTAFYLCASNPQGLRSEQFFGPGTRLTVL.

This clone is a singleton in its sample. The chain couples TRBV15 to TRBJ1-1; D is unclear. CDR1 LNHNV and CDR2 YYDKDF come from the germline V gene (reference sequence). The CDR3 contains 15 residues. V was clipped by 1 base and J by 1 base, with 10 bases between them. This chain's CDR3 is CATSRAISGNTEAFF. Here the CDR3 DNA reads TGTGCCACCAGCAGAGCCATTTCAGGGAACACTGAAGCTTTCTTT. Full variable domain (missing parts from reference TRBV15 and TRBJ1-1): DAMVIQNPRYQVTQFGKPVTLSCSQTLNHNVMYWYQQKSSQAPKLLFHYYDKDFNNEADTPDNFQSRRPNTSFCFLDIRSPGLGDTAMYLCATSRAISGNTEAFFGQGTRLTVV.

The chain couples TRBV6-1 to TRBJ2-7; 7 bases align to TRBD1. V shed 7 bases, J shed 2 bases, and the junction held 8 bases outside the gene matches. Germline lookup yields CDR1 MNHNS and CDR2 SASEGT. This CDR3 is built from 14 residues. CDR3 in DNA: TGTGCCAGCACAACAGGGGTTGCGACCTACGAGCAGTACTTC. It is translated as CASTTGVATYEQYF.

This chain joins TRBV10-2 and TRBJ1-5, with D perhaps TRBD1 (6 bases). CDR1 and CDR2 (germline): WSHSY, SAAADI. Trimming pared 6 bases from V and 6 bases from J, leaving 12 bases between. This CDR3 comprises 13 residues. The CDR3 region is CASRRGGGQPQHF. The CDR3 coding sequence is TGCGCCAGCAGAAGGGGGGGAGGTCAGCCCCAGCATTTT.

The chain is built from TRBV5-1 and TRBJ2-3; TRBD2 agrees at 12 bases. V lost 4 bases and J lost 6; bases outside the gene matches: 6. CDR1 is SGHRS and CDR2 is YFSETQ in the germline V gene. This CDR3 region has 15 residues. Written as DNA, the CDR3 is TGCGCCAGCAGCCCTTCTAGCGGGAGGGCCGATACGCAGTATTTT. Residues: CASSPSSGRADTQYF.

The chain couples TRBV28 to TRBJ2-7; maybe TRBD1 (6 bases). Germline lookup yields CDR1 MDHEN and CDR2 SYDVKM. With 5 bases removed from V and 4 bases from J, the gap between germline ends came to 12 bases. The CDR3 runs 13 residues. The CDR3 spells CASSPPTGYEQYF. For the CDR3, the DNA is TGTGCCAGCAGTCCCCCAACAGGGTACGAGCAGTACTTC.

The V gene is TRBV6-5, the J gene TRBJ2-1; 10 bases fit TRBD2. Losses at the gene ends were 8 bases for V and 7 bases for J; bases not matched to a gene: 8. The germline gives CDR1 MNHEY, CDR2 SVGAGI. This CDR3 is 14 amino acids long. The chain's CDR3 is CASGDSGRGNEQFF. In nucleotides, the CDR3 is TGTGCCAGCGGAGACAGCGGGAGGGGAAATGAGCAGTTCTTC.

The chain employs TRBV4-1 and TRBJ2-4, with D possibly matching TRBD2 (6 bases). Looked up from germline, CDR1 is MGHRA and CDR2 is YSYEKL. This CDR3 is built from 15 residues. V was cut by 4 bases and J by 3 bases, with 13 bases left in between. CDR3 DNA: TGCGCCAGCAGCCGGGAGGACATAGTCAAAAACATTCAGTACTTC. It yields the protein CASSREDIVKNIQYF.

This clone appeared once. J is TRBJ1-2 and V is TRBV11-2; TRBD1 aligns across 9 bases. The ends lost 2 bases at V and 8 bases at J; junction bases unmatched: 9. In germline, CDR1 is SGHAT, CDR2 FQNNGV. The CDR3 runs 15 residues. The CDR3 DNA reads as TGTGCCAGCAGCTTACGCCGGGACAGGGTGGAAGGCTACACCTTC. This codes for CASSLRRDRVEGYTF. The whole variable domain, remainder taken from reference TRBV11-2 and TRBJ1-2, is EAGVAQSPRYKIIEKRQSVAFWCNPISGHATLYWYQQILGQGPKLLIQFQNNGVVDDSQLPKDRFSAERLKGVDSTLKIQPAKLEDSAVYLCASSLRRDRVEGYTFGSGTRLTVV.

The V and J genes are TRBV27 and TRBJ1-6; D gene unclear. This CDR3 is 15 amino acids long. From germline, CDR1 is MNHEY and CDR2 SMNVEV (reference sequence). Trimming cost V 5 bases and J 7 bases, with 15 bases left between them. The CDR3 sequence is CASSPNDILNSPLHF. The CDR3 DNA follows: TGTGCCAGCAGTCCGAACGACATTCTGAATTCACCCCTCCACTTT.

This clone has just a few counts. The V and J genes are TRBV7-9 and TRBJ1-5; D gene unclear. CDR1 SEHNR and CDR2 FQNEAQ come from the germline V gene (reference sequence). Trimming took 1 base from V and 7 from J, leaving 5 bases between them. This CDR3 has 12 amino acids. The CDR3 DNA is TGTGCCAGCAGCTTAGACAAACAGCCCCAGCATTTT. This gives the protein CASSLDKQPQHF.

V is TRBV19 and J is TRBJ2-3; the D gene is possibly TRBD2 (5 bases). This CDR3 region has 13 residues. Germline lookup yields CDR1 LNHDA and CDR2 SQIVND (reference sequence). V was pared by 6 bases and J by 2 bases, with 9 bases between. The CDR3 DNA sequence: TGTGCCAGTAGAGGACTCTACACAGATACGCAGTATTTT. It codes for CASRGLYTDTQYF.

The chain employs TRBV4-3 and TRBJ2-7, with 13 bases aligning to TRBD2. Looked up from germline, CDR1 is LGHNA and CDR2 is YSLEER. Trimming at V came to 4 bases and at J to 3 bases, leaving 3 bases not matched to a gene. The CDR3 spans 15 residues. In nucleotides, the CDR3 is TGCGCCAGCAGCCCCGGGACTAGCGGGGTCTACGAGCAGTACTTC. Protein product: CASSPGTSGVYEQYF.

The rearrangement links TRBV27 to TRBJ2-3; TRBD2 might be the D (5 bases). Germline V gene sequence: CDR1 MNHEY, CDR2 SMNVEV (reference sequence). The CDR3 length is 19 residues. V was pared by 2 bases and J by 0 bases, with 21 bases between. The CDR3 sequence: CASSLDPPLEEPSTDTQYF. In DNA, the CDR3 is TGTGCCAGCAGTTTAGACCCCCCTTTGGAGGAACCTAGCACAGATACGCAGTATTTT.